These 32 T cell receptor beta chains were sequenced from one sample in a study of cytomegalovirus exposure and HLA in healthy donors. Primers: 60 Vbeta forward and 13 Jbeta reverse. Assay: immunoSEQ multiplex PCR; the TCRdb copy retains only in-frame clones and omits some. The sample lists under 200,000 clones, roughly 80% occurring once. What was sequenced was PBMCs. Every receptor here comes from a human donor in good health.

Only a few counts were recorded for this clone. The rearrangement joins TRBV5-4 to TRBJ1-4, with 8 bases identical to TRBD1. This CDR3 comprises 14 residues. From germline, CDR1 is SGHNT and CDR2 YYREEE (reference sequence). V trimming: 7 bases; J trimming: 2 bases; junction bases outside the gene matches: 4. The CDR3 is CASGQGGTNEKLFF. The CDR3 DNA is TGTGCCAGCGGACAGGGTGGGACTAATGAAAAACTGTTTTTT.

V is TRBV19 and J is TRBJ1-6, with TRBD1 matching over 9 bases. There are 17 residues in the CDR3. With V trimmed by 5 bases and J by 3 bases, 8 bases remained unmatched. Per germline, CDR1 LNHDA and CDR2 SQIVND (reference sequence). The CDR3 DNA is TGTGCCAGTAGTCAAGGGACAGGGAGGAGCTATAATTCACCCCTCCACTTT. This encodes CASSQGTGRSYNSPLHF.

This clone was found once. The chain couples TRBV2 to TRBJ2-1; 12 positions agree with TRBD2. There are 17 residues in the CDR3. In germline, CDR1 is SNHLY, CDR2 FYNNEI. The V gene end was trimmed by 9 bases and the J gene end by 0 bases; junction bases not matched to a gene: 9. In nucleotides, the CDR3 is TGTGCCAGTACCGGGACTAGCGGGCGATTCTCCTACAATGAGCAGTTCTTC. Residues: CASTGTSGRFSYNEQFF.

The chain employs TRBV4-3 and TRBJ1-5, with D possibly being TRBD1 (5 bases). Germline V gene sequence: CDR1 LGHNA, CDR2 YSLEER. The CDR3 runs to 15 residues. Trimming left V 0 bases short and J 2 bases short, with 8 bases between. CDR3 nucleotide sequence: TGCGCCAGCAGCCAAGAGCGGGACGGCAATCAGCCCCAGCATTTT. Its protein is CASSQERDGNQPQHF.

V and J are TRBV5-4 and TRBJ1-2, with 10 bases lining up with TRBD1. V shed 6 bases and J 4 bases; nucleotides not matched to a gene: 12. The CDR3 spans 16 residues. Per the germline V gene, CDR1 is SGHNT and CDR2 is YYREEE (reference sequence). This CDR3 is CASTSKPGQGTYGYTF. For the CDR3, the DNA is TGTGCCAGCACCTCTAAACCGGGACAGGGGACCTATGGCTACACCTTC. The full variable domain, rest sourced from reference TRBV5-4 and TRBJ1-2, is ETGVTQSPTHLIKTRGQQVTLRCSSQSGHNTVSWYQQALGQGPQFIFQYYREEENGRGNFPPRFSGLQFPNYSSELNVNALELDDSALYLCASTSKPGQGTYGYTFGSGTRLTVV.

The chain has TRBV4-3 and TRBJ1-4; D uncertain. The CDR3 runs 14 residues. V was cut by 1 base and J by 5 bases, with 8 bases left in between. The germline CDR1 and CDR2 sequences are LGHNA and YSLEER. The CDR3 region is CASSQVYNNEKLFF. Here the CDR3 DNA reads TGCGCCAGCAGCCAAGTTTACAACAATGAAAAACTGTTTTTT.

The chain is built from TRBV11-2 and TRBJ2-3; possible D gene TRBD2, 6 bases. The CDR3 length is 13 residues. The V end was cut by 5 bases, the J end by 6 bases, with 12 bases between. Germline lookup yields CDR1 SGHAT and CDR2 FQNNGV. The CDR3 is CASSRIRGDTQYF. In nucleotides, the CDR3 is TGTGCCAGCAGCCGGATTCGGGGGGATACGCAGTATTTT.

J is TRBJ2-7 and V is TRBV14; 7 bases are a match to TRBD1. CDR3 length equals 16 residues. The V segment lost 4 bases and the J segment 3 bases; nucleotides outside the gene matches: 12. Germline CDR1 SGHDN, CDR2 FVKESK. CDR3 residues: CASSPGQANLGYEQYF. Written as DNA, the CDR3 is TGTGCCAGCAGCCCCGGACAGGCTAACTTGGGCTACGAGCAGTACTTC.

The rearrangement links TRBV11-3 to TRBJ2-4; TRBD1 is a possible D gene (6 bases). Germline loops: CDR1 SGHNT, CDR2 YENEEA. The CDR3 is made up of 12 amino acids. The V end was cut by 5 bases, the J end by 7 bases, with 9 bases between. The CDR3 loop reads CASSRRGNIQYF. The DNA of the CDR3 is TGTGCCAGCAGCCGCAGGGGCAACATTCAGTACTTC. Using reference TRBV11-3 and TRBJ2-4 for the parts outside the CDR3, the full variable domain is EAGVVQSPRYKIIEKKQPVAFWCNPISGHNTLYWYLQNLGQGPELLIRYENEEAVDDSQLPKDRFSAERLKGVDSTLKIQPAELGDSAVYLCASSRRGNIQYFGAGTRLSVL.

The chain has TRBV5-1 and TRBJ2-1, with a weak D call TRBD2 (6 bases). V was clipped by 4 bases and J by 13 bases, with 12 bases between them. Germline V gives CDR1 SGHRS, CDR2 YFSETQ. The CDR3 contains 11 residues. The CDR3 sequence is CASSGDLFQFF. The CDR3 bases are TGCGCCAGCAGCGGGGACTTGTTCCAGTTCTTC.

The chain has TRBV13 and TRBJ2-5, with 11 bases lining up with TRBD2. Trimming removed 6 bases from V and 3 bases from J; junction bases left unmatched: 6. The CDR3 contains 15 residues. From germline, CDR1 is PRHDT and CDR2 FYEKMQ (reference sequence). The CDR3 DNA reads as TGTGCCAGCAGGGAGATACTAGCGGGGGAAGAGACCCAGTACTTC. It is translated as CASREILAGEETQYF.

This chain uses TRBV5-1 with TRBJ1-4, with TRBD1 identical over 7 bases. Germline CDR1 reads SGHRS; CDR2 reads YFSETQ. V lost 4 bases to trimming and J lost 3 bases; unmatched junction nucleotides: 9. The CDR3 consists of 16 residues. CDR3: CASSLPSGTANEKLFF. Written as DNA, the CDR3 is TGCGCCAGCAGCCTGCCCTCCGGGACAGCTAATGAAAAACTGTTTTTT.

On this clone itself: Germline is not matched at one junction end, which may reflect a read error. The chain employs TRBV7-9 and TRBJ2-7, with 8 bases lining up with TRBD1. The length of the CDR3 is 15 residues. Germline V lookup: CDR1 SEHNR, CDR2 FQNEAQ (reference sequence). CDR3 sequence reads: CSSSLVGQGNYEQYF. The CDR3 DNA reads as TGTTCCAGCAGCTTAGTAGGACAGGGAAACTACGAGCAGTACTTC.

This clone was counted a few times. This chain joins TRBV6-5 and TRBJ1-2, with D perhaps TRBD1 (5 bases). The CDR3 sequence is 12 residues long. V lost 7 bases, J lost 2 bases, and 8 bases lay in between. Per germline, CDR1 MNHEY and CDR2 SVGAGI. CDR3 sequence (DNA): TGTGCCAGCATAGGGGTGAACTATGGCTACACCTTC. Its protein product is CASIGVNYGYTF.

CDR3 residues: CASSLGRQGGEQYF. Here the CDR3 DNA reads TGTGCCAGCAGCTTAGGGCGGCAGGGGGGCGAGCAGTACTTC. The chain uses TRBV11-2 and TRBJ2-7; maybe TRBD1 (7 bases). The germline V gene has CDR1 SGHAT and CDR2 FQNNGV. The CDR3 runs to 14 residues. V dropped 1 base and J dropped 6 bases, with 13 bases sitting between them. Filled out from reference TRBV11-2 and TRBJ2-7, the complete variable domain reads EAGVAQSPRYKIIEKRQSVAFWCNPISGHATLYWYQQILGQGPKLLIQFQNNGVVDDSQLPKDRFSAERLKGVDSTLKIQPAKLEDSAVYLCASSLGRQGGEQYFGPGTRLTVT.

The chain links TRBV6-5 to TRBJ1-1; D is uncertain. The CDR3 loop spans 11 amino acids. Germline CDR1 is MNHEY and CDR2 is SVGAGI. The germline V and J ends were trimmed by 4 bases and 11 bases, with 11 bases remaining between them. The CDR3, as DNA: TGTGCCAGCAGTTTTGCAGGTTCGGCTTTCTTT. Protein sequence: CASSFAGSAFF.

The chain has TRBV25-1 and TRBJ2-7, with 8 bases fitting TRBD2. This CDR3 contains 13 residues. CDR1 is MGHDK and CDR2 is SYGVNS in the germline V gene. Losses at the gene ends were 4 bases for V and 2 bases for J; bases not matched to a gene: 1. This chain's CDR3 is CASSGGLAYEQYF. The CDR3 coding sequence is TGTGCCAGCAGTGGGGGACTAGCCTACGAGCAGTACTTC.

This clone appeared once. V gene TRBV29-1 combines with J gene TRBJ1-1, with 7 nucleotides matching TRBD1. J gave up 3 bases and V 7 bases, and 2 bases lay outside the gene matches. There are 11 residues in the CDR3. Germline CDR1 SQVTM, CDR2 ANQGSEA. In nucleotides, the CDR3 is TGCAGCGCCAGGGGGGACACTGAAGCTTTCTTT. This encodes CSARGDTEAFF. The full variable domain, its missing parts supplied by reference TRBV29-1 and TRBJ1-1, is SAVISQKPSRDICQRGTSLTIQCQVDSQVTMMFWYRQQPGQSLTLIATANQGSEATYESGFVIDKFPISRPNLTFSTLTVSNMSPEDSSIYLCSARGDTEAFFGQGTRLTVV.

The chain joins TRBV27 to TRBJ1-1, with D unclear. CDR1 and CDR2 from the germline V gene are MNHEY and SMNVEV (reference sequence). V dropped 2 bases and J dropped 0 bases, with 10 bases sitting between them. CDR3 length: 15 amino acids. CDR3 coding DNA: TGTGCCAGCAGTTTAACATTTATTCTGAACACTGAAGCTTTCTTT. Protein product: CASSLTFILNTEAFF.

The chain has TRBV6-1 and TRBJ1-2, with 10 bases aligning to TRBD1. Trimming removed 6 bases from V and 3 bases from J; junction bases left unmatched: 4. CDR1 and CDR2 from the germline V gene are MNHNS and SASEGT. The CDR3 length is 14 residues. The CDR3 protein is CASRTGGSHYGYTF. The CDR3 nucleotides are TGTGCCAGCAGGACAGGGGGCTCACACTATGGCTACACCTTC.

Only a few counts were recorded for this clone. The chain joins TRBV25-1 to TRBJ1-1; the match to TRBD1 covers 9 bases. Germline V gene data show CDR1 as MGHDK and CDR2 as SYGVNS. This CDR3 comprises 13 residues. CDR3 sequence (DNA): TGTGCGGCTGGGACAGGGTTGGTCACTGAAGCTTTCTTT. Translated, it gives CAAGTGLVTEAFF.

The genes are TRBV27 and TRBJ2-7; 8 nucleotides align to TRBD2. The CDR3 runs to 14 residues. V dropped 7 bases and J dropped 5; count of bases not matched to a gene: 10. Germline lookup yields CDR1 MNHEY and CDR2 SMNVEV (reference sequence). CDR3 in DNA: TGTGCCAGCACCCCCGGGACTAGTCTCCACGAGCAGTACTTC. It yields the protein CASTPGTSLHEQYF.

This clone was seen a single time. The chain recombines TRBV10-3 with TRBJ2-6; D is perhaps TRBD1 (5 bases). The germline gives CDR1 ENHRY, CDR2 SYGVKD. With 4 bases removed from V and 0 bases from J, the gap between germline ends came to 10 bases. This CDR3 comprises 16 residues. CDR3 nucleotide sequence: TGTGCCATCAGTGGTTCAGGGCCCTCTGGGGCCAACGTCCTGACTTTC. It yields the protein CAISGSGPSGANVLTF.

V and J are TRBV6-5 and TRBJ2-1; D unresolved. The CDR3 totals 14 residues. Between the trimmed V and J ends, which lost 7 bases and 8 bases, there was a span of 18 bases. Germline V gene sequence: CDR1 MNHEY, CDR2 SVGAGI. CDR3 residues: CASTSLGRYDEQFF. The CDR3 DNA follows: TGTGCCAGCACCTCCCTTGGGCGTTACGATGAGCAGTTCTTC.

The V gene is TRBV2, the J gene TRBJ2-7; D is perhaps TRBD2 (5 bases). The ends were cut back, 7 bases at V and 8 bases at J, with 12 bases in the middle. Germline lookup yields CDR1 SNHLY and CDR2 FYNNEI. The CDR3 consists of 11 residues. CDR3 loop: CASTDYSKQYF. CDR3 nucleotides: TGTGCCAGCACAGACTATAGCAAGCAGTACTTC.

The CDR3 nucleotides are TGTGCCAGCAGTGAGGACATCACAGAGACCCAGTACTTC. Its protein product is CASSEDITETQYF. The V and J genes are TRBV2 and TRBJ2-5; weak D call: TRBD1 (5 bases). CDR3 length: 13 amino acids. CDR1 and CDR2 from the germline V gene are SNHLY and FYNNEI. Trimming took 3 bases from V and 4 from J, leaving 9 bases between them. Based on the CDR3 plus reference TRBV2 and TRBJ2-5, the full variable domain is EPEVTQTPSHQVTQMGQEVILRCVPISNHLYFYWYRQILGQKVEFLVSFYNNEISEKSEIFDDQFSVERPDGSNFTLKIRSTKLEDSAMYFCASSEDITETQYFGPGTRLLVL.

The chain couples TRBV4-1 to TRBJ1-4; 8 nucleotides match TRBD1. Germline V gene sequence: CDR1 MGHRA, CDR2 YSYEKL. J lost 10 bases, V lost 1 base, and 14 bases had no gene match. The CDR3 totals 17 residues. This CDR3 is CASSQGLRDRWVGKLFF. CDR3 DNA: TGCGCCAGCAGCCAAGGATTACGGGACAGGTGGGTCGGAAAACTGTTTTTT.

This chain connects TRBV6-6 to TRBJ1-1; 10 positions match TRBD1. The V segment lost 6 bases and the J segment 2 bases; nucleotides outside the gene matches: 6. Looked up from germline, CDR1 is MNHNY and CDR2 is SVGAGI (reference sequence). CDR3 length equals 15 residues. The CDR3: CASRPGQGYNTEAFF. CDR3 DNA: TGTGCCAGCAGGCCGGGACAGGGGTACAACACTGAAGCTTTCTTT.

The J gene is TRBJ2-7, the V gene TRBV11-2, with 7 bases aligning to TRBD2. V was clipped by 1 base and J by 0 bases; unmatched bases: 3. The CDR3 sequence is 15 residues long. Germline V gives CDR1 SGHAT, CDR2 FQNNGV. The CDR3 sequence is CASSLVGGISYEQYF. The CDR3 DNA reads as TGTGCCAGCAGCTTAGTGGGGGGGATCTCCTACGAGCAGTACTTC.

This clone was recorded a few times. The CDR3 DNA reads as TGTGCCAGCAGTGAGCAGGGTTGGTACGAGCAGTACTTC. Its translation: CASSEQGWYEQYF. V is TRBV6-1 and J is TRBJ2-7; D is possibly TRBD1 (5 bases). The CDR3 is 13 residues long. CDR1 and CDR2 from the germline V gene are MNHNS and SASEGT. Trimming took off 3 bases at V and 4 bases at J, with 10 bases between the two ends.

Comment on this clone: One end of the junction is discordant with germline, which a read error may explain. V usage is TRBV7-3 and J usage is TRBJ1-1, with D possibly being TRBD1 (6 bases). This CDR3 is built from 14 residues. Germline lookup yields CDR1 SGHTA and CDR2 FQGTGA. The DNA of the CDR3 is TGTGCCAGCAGCCTAACTCCGGGGGGCTCTGAAGCTTTCTTT. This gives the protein CASSLTPGGSEAFF.

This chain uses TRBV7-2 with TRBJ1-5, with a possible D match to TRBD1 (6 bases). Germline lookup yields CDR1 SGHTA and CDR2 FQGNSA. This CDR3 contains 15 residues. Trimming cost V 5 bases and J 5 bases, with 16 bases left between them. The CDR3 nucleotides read TGTGCCAGCAGCGTTGCAGGGGAGGGGTATCAGCCCCAGCATTTT. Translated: CASSVAGEGYQPQHF. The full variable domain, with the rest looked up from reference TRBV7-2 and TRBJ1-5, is GAGVSQSPSNKVTEKGKDVELRCDPISGHTALYWYRQSLGQGLEFLIYFQGNSAPDKSGLPSDRFSAERTGGSVSTLTIQRTQQEDSAVYLCASSVAGEGYQPQHFGDGTRLSIL.